The clone carrying this TCR beta chain came up many times. No antigen is known for it. Through a sample-barcoded 5' primer and a J-beta primer mix, a second PCR was run for roughly 7 to 11 cycles. CDR3-containing paired-end reads numbering at least 2.5 million came from each sample. TCRdb processed the 5' RACE reads anew with MiXCR; each CDR3 protein has one entry. The table records hundreds of thousands of distinct CDR3 sequences, 43% of them present only once. The ends were cut back, 2 bases at V and 4 bases at J, with 14 bases in the middle. This CDR3 contains 15 residues. Looked up from germline, CDR1 is SGHTA and CDR2 is FQGNSA. The data derive from a study of blood T cells in healthy people across ages. Study outcomes and limitations: When set beside aged donors, long-lived donors presented more naive CD4+ cells and higher diversity. Across samples, TCR beta diversity tracked strongly with naive T cell percentage.

Per sample, a minimum of 6.5 million PBMCs were isolated. The source of this sequence is an older woman in good health. The sequenced sample consisted of blood. The rearrangement uses TRBV7-2 and TRBJ1-2; D might be TRBD1 (5 bases). The CDR3 DNA is TGTGCCAGCAGCTTATTGGCAGGGTCGAGCTATGGCTACACCTTC. Translating gives CASSLLAGSSYGYTF.